Presented here are 27 T cell receptor beta chains from one specimen sequenced in a study of T cell repertoires in cytomegalovirus infection. MiXCR, run by TCRdb on the reads, gives a single entry per CDR3 protein. The sample lists about 190,000 distinct CDR3 sequences; approximately 28% were seen once. Material for sequencing was PBMCs. Receptors were obtained from a human donor in good health (CMV status not recorded). Some clones in this sample may be carry-over from other donors' samples.

This clonotype was observed a few times. The chain is built from TRBV2 and TRBJ2-7; TRBD1 matches 7 bases. Losses at the gene ends were 7 bases for V and 0 bases for J; bases not matched to a gene: 6. The germline CDR1 and CDR2 sequences are SNHLY and FYNNEI. This CDR3 contains 14 residues. The CDR3 loop is CASTLTGNSYEQYF. The CDR3 nucleotides are TGTGCCAGCACCCTGACAGGGAACTCCTACGAGCAGTACTTC.

This chain uses TRBV20-1 with TRBJ2-7, with 12 bases lining up with TRBD1. The J segment lost 9 bases and the V segment lost 3 bases, leaving 6 bases of the junction unmatched. The CDR3 contains 13 residues. The V gene's germline CDR1 is DFQATT and CDR2 SNEGSKA (reference sequence). CDR3 protein: CSASGGTGGRQYF. The CDR3 DNA is TGCAGTGCTAGTGGCGGGACAGGGGGCCGGCAGTACTTC.

The rearrangement uses TRBV7-6 and TRBJ2-5; D might be TRBD1 or TRBD2, each matching 7 bases. V was cut by 5 bases and J by 6 bases, with 16 bases left in between. Germline CDR1 reads SGHVS; CDR2 reads FNYEAQ. This CDR3 has 14 amino acids. CDR3 DNA: TGTGCCAGCAGCCCAGGGGGGGTGGTGCAGACCCAGTACTTC. This codes for CASSPGGVVQTQYF.

The V call is TRBV9, the J call TRBJ1-1; TRBD1 matches at 8 bases. The CDR3 runs to 15 residues. V gave up 7 bases and J gave up 1 base; unmatched junction bases: 9. Per germline, CDR1 SGDLS and CDR2 YYNGEE. Here the CDR3 DNA reads TGTGCCAGCGGGCAGGGGGCGGCGAAGAACACTGAAGCTTTCTTT. Encoded protein: CASGQGAAKNTEAFF.

This clonotype was counted ten times or more. This rearrangement joins TRBV11-3 to TRBJ2-7; D not certain. CDR3 length equals 14 residues. Germline CDR1 is SGHNT and CDR2 is YENEEA. V lost 5 bases and J 2 bases, leaving 13 bases between the germline ends. The CDR3 DNA follows: TGTGCCAGCAGCACTTACGAACAGCCCTACGAGCAGTACTTC. It codes for CASSTYEQPYEQYF.

V is TRBV12-3 or TRBV12-4 and J is TRBJ1-6; D gene ambiguous. There are 14 residues in the CDR3. V shed 6 bases and J shed 9 bases, with 15 bases lying between them. This chain's CDR3 is CASSNLYGSSPLHF. The DNA of the CDR3 is TGTGCCAGCAGCAATCTCTACGGATCTTCACCCCTCCACTTT.

This clonotype was found a few times. This sequence joins TRBV4-1 and TRBJ2-7, with TRBD2 identical over 9 bases. V lost 3 bases to trimming and J lost 4 bases; unmatched junction nucleotides: 4. In germline, CDR1 is MGHRA, CDR2 YSYEKL. There are 14 residues in the CDR3. The CDR3 DNA reads TGCGCCAGCAGCCACATAGCGGGGGAGTACGAGCAGTACTTC. It codes for CASSHIAGEYEQYF.

The V gene is TRBV19, the J gene TRBJ1-1; D gene ambiguous. Trimming took 4 bases from V and 10 from J, leaving 16 bases between them. Per the germline V gene, CDR1 is LNHDA and CDR2 is SQIVND (reference sequence). The CDR3 sequence is 13 residues long. The CDR3 loop reads CASSKSSPVAAFF. The CDR3, as DNA: TGTGCCAGTAGTAAATCCTCACCAGTTGCAGCTTTCTTT.

Many counts were recorded for this clonotype. The genes are TRBV7-8 and TRBJ2-7; TRBD2 might be the D (6 bases). Germline V gene lookup returns CDR1 SGHVS and CDR2 FQNEAQ. V lost 4 bases to trimming and J lost 2 bases, with 6 bases between them. The CDR3 is 12 amino acids. DNA for the CDR3: TGTGCCAGCAGCTCGGGGGCCTACGAGCAGTACTTC. It specifies CASSSGAYEQYF. Full variable domain (rest looked up from reference TRBV7-8 and TRBJ2-7): GAGVSQSPRYKVAKRGQDVALRCDPISGHVSLFWYQQALGQGPEFLTYFQNEAQLDKSGLPSDRFFAERPEGSVSTLKIQRTQQEDSAVYLCASSSGAYEQYFGPGTRLTVT.

As regards this clonotype: It may be a read error: a sequence one base away is much more abundant. In DNA, the CDR3 is TGTGCCAGCAGCCCGACTAGCGGGGGGAACAATGAGCAGTTCTTC. Translation: CASSPTSGGNNEQFF. The chain employs TRBV5-4 and TRBJ2-1; TRBD2 agrees at 13 bases. Germline values: CDR1 SGHNT, CDR2 YYREEE (reference sequence). The CDR3 totals 15 residues. The junction had 3 bases not matched to a gene; V was cut back by 4 bases and J by 5 bases.

Concerning this clonotype: The CDR3 ends on some other residue instead of the conserved phenylalanine or tryptophan, so this is likely a read error. The gene calls are TRBV12-3 or TRBV12-4 and TRBJ2-1; 8 positions match TRBD2. CDR3 size: 14 residues. V shed 6 bases and J 7 bases; nucleotides not matched to a gene: 8. The CDR3 DNA reads as TGTGCCAGCAGATCTAGCGGGTTTTCGAATGAGCAGTTCATC. Protein sequence: CASRSSGFSNEQFI.

This clonotype turned up a few times. This sequence joins TRBV12-3 or TRBV12-4 and TRBJ2-2; D is ambiguous. CDR3 length: 14 residues. Trimming removed 0 bases at V and 1 base at J, with 3 bases between. The CDR3 loop reads CASSLAENTGELFF. The CDR3 DNA sequence: TGTGCCAGCAGTTTAGCCGAGAACACCGGGGAGCTGTTTTTT.

The chain employs TRBV7-4 and TRBJ1-2; 8 nucleotides agree with TRBD1. Trimming took 4 bases from V and 7 from J; bases not matched to a gene: 17. Germline CDR1 reads SGHVT; CDR2 reads SQSDAQ. This CDR3 is 17 amino acids long. This CDR3 reads CASSSRQGTLTKGGYTF. CDR3 sequence (DNA): TGTGCCAGCAGCTCGAGACAGGGGACCCTTACTAAAGGTGGCTACACCTTC. The whole variable domain, filled in from reference TRBV7-4 and TRBJ1-2, reads GAGVSQSPRYKVAKRGRDVALRCDSISGHVTLYWYRQTLGQGSEVLTYSQSDAQRDKSGRPSGRFSAERPERSVSTLKIQRTEQGDSAVYLCASSSRQGTLTKGGYTFGSGTRLTVV.

This chain links TRBV28 with TRBJ2-6, with D hard to call. V was clipped by 7 bases and J by 3 bases, with 10 bases between them. CDR1 MDHEN and CDR2 SYDVKM come from the germline V gene. CDR3 length: 14 amino acids. For the CDR3, the DNA is TGTGCCAGCACCCCTCTCGGTGGGGCCAACGTCCTGACTTTC. This encodes CASTPLGGANVLTF.

The chain employs TRBV10-3 and TRBJ1-2, with D hard to call. This CDR3 is 13 amino acids long. V was trimmed by 3 bases and J by 3 bases, leaving 8 bases between them. From germline, CDR1 is ENHRY and CDR2 SYGVKD. The CDR3 DNA reads TGTGCCATCAGTGACGAAGCGGACTATGGCTACACCTTC. This gives the protein CAISDEADYGYTF.

The chain joins TRBV5-1 to TRBJ2-3; 7 nucleotides match TRBD2. In germline, CDR1 is SGHRS, CDR2 YFSETQ. V lost 2 bases to trimming and J lost 3 bases; unmatched junction nucleotides: 6. CDR3 length: 15 residues. The CDR3 spells CASSFRGDWTDTQYF. The CDR3 DNA reads TGCGCCAGCAGCTTCCGGGGGGACTGGACAGATACGCAGTATTTT.

The V call is TRBV12-3 or TRBV12-4, the J call TRBJ2-3; D possibly corresponds to TRBD2 (5 bases). Trimming removed 8 bases from V and 7 bases from J, with 19 bases in between. The CDR3 runs 14 residues. The CDR3 region has the DNA TGTGCCAGCGGCTTAACGTCAGGAGGTAATACGCAGTATTTT. This gives the protein CASGLTSGGNTQYF.

This clonotype was seen repeatedly, ten times or more. This chain links TRBV7-2 with TRBJ1-5, with D unclear. V gave up 1 base and J gave up 3 bases, with 7 bases separating them. CDR1 is SGHTA, CDR2 FQGNSA, per germline. The CDR3 sequence is 14 residues long. DNA of the CDR3: TGTGCCAGCAGCTTAGACCGAGACAATCAGCCCCAGCATTTT. This encodes CASSLDRDNQPQHF.

This clonotype was observed many times. The chain links TRBV7-2 to TRBJ1-5; D not certain. The germline V gene has CDR1 SGHTA and CDR2 FQGNSA. The V end lost 2 bases, the J end lost 2 bases, and 7 bases lay between the germline ends. The CDR3 totals 14 residues. DNA of the CDR3: TGTGCCAGCAGCTTACTCGCAGGCAATCAGCCCCAGCATTTT. This translates into CASSLLAGNQPQHF.

This clonotype was seen just once. The chain uses TRBV25-1 and TRBJ2-7, with a weak D call TRBD1 (6 bases). V was trimmed by 8 bases and J by 6 bases, leaving 11 bases between them. This CDR3 contains 11 residues. Per the germline V gene, CDR1 is MGHDK and CDR2 is SYGVNS. The CDR3 DNA is TGTGCCAGCGGTACAGGGACCGAGCAGTACTTC. Amino acid sequence: CASGTGTEQYF.

DNA of the CDR3: TGTGCCAGCAAGGGGTTCGGCGAGCAGTACTTC. Translation gives CASKGFGEQYF. The rearrangement uses TRBV2 and TRBJ2-7; D might be TRBD1 (5 bases). Germline assignment: CDR1 SNHLY and CDR2 FYNNEI. This CDR3 has 11 amino acids. V lost 7 bases to trimming and J lost 6 bases, with 10 bases between them.

This clonotype was counted between two and nine times. The chain couples TRBV20-1 to TRBJ1-1; no clear D. V was shortened by 6 bases and J by 0 bases, with 14 bases between the two germline ends. The germline V gene encodes CDR1 DFQATT and CDR2 SNEGSKA (reference sequence). The CDR3 is 14 amino acids. The CDR3 sequence is CSAWAATMNTEAFF. CDR3 bases: TGCAGTGCCTGGGCGGCTACCATGAACACTGAAGCTTTCTTT.

This chain connects TRBV20-1 to TRBJ1-5, with 10 nucleotides matching TRBD1. Losses at the gene ends were 1 base for V and 5 bases for J; bases not matched to a gene: 5. This CDR3 spans 15 amino acids. Germline loops: CDR1 DFQATT, CDR2 SNEGSKA (reference sequence). This chain's CDR3 is CSARGATGGYQPQHF. Here the CDR3 DNA reads TGCAGTGCTAGAGGAGCGACAGGGGGCTATCAGCCCCAGCATTTT.

As concerns this clonotype: The junction differs from germline at one of its ends, possibly a read error. This rearrangement joins TRBV7-3 to TRBJ1-1, with TRBD1 matching 7 bases. CDR3 length: 13 amino acids. Germline assignment: CDR1 SGHTA and CDR2 FQGTGA. The CDR3 DNA reads as TGTGCCAGCAGCTTGGGACAGAACACTGATGCTTTCTTT. Translation: CASSLGQNTDAFF.

The rearrangement joins TRBV29-1 to TRBJ1-1; TRBD1 matches 10 bases. Germline V gives CDR1 SQVTM, CDR2 ANQGSEA. Losses at the gene ends were 7 bases for V and 4 bases for J; bases not matched to a gene: 0. This CDR3 comprises 11 residues. The CDR3 spells CSGDRGTEAFF. The CDR3, as DNA: TGCAGCGGGGACAGGGGCACTGAAGCTTTCTTT. Combining the CDR3 with reference TRBV29-1 and TRBJ1-1 gives the whole variable domain SAVISQKPSRDICQRGTSLTIQCQVDSQVTMMFWYRQQPGQSLTLIATANQGSEATYESGFVIDKFPISRPNLTFSTLTVSNMSPEDSSIYLCSGDRGTEAFFGQGTRLTVV.

This clonotype was detected only a few times. The chain recombines TRBV2 with TRBJ2-1; TRBD1 matches 9 bases. V was pared by 10 bases and J by 4 bases, with 8 bases of the junction left unmatched. Germline CDR1 SNHLY, CDR2 FYNNEI. The CDR3 sequence is 14 residues long. CDR3 DNA: TGTGCCACCCCCGGGACAGGGCTATACAATGAGCAGTTCTTC. Amino acids: CATPGTGLYNEQFF.

The rearrangement joins TRBV29-1 to TRBJ1-2; 8 positions match TRBD1. The CDR3 contains 13 residues. Per germline, CDR1 SQVTM and CDR2 ANQGSEA. J lost 2 bases, V lost 6 bases, and 5 bases had no gene match. CDR3 nucleotide sequence: TGCAGCGTCCGACAGGGGTTGAACTATGGCTACACCTTC. Its protein product is CSVRQGLNYGYTF. Full variable domain (remainder filled in from reference TRBV29-1 and TRBJ1-2): SAVISQKPSRDICQRGTSLTIQCQVDSQVTMMFWYRQQPGQSLTLIATANQGSEATYESGFVIDKFPISRPNLTFSTLTVSNMSPEDSSIYLCSVRQGLNYGYTFGSGTRLTVV.